This T cell receptor (beta chain) is drawn from a study of somatic mutations in cytotoxic T cells in rheumatoid arthritis. Across the whole study: It was right after diagnosis, before any treatment, that patient blood (around 32 ml EDTA) was drawn.

TCRdb's copy holds only in-frame clones and misses some; the assay was immunoSEQ multiplex PCR. Here the sample spans 23,000 or so clones, 65% to 85% being singletons. Both CD4+ and CD8+ cells were separated through positive magnetic bead selection, and their purity was verified using flow cytometry. Notes on the study in general: Clonality of CD8+ T cells, which was compared between rheumatoid arthritis patients and age-matched healthy controls, did not differ significantly. The identity of the antigens targeted by the expanded CD8+ clones remained unknown.

J lost 7 bases, V lost 1 base, and 12 bases had no gene match. The CDR3 spans 17 residues. Looked up from germline, CDR1 is SGDLS and CDR2 is YYNGEE. With regard to this clone: Its antigen is not known.

The sample comprised CD8+ T cells sorted from blood. This receptor was identified in an adult with rheumatoid arthritis. The chain combines TRBV9 with TRBJ2-2, with 8 bases fitting TRBD1. For the CDR3, the DNA is TGTGCCAGCAGCGTAACCCCGGACAGGGCATACGTCGGGGAGCTGTTTTTT. As protein: CASSVTPDRAYVGELFF.